The clone carrying this T cell receptor (beta chain) was counted ten times or more. The antigen is unknown. This sample is part of a study of T cell repertoires in cytomegalovirus infection. On the study more broadly: CMV infection and matching HLA type were both indicated by public TCR beta signatures.

A single record per CDR3 protein comes from TCRdb applying MiXCR to the reads. The sample contains 340,000 or so distinct CDR3 sequences, just under 25% of which appear only once. Study outcomes and limitations: Clonotype analysis showed dominance of the ex vivo response by HLA-C-restricted CMV-specific TCR beta clonotypes. Individuals carrying CMV plus the relevant HLA were identified by cumulative frequency of public TCR beta families.

CDR3 length: 14 amino acids. V lost 6 bases, J lost 8 bases, and 14 bases lay in between. Germline CDR1 SGHTA, CDR2 FQGNSA. V usage is TRBV7-2 and J usage is TRBJ1-6; D remains unclear. The TCR was taken from a human donor in good health (CMV status not recorded). Some clones in this sample may be carry-over from other donors' samples. The sample in question was cultured PBMCs, obtained from culture after CMV antigen stimulation. The DNA of the CDR3 is TGTGCCAGCAGGCCGGGTGGGATCTATTCACCCCTCCACTTT. Amino acids: CASRPGGIYSPLHF.